Below are 7 T cell receptor beta chains sequenced from a single sample in a study of T cell responses to AZD1222 COVID-19 vaccine. The data were produced by immunoSEQ multiplex PCR, yet TCRdb's version contains in-frame clones alone and is incomplete. Of about 150,000 clones in the sample, about 88% were seen once. Material: peripheral blood, obtained after recovery from COVID-19. These receptors came from an adult who had recovered from COVID-19.

The V call is TRBV6-5, the J call TRBJ2-7, with 7 bases aligning to TRBD2. Germline V CDR1 and CDR2: MNHEY, SVGAGI. The CDR3 contains 12 residues. The V and J ends lost 6 bases and 6 bases, in that order; junction bases with no gene match: 5. CDR3 nucleotides: TGTGCCAGCAGGTCCGGGGGGTCCGAGCAGTACTTC. Amino acid sequence: CASRSGGSEQYF.

This clone was recorded only once. This chain joins TRBV9 and TRBJ2-3; weak D call: TRBD2 (5 bases). The CDR3 sequence is 13 residues long. Germline V lookup: CDR1 SGDLS, CDR2 YYNGEE. V lost 4 bases and J 6 bases, leaving 12 bases between the germline ends. CDR3 coding DNA: TGTGCCAGCAGCCCCCGGGGATCCGATACGCAGTATTTT. Translated, it gives CASSPRGSDTQYF.

This clone was observed a single time. The J gene is TRBJ1-4, the V gene TRBV5-1; 7 bases match TRBD1. Germline CDR1 and CDR2: SGHRS and YFSETQ. V trimming: 4 bases; J trimming: 4 bases; junction bases outside the gene matches: 10. The CDR3 has 16 amino acids. Here the CDR3 DNA reads TGCGCCAGCAGCAGAGCCCGACAGGGCCTTAATGAAAAACTGTTTTTT. It yields the protein CASSRARQGLNEKLFF.

The J gene is TRBJ1-3, the V gene TRBV11-2, with a weak D call TRBD1 (5 bases). This CDR3 comprises 15 residues. CDR1 SGHAT and CDR2 FQNNGV come from the germline V gene. V was clipped by 5 bases and J by 6 bases, with 17 bases between them. CDR3 region: CASSRAGVEENTIYF. CDR3 DNA sequence: TGTGCCAGCAGCCGGGCGGGGGTTGAAGAAAACACCATATATTTT.

In this sample, this clone turned up once. This chain uses TRBV4-2 with TRBJ2-7, with 10 nucleotides matching TRBD1. Trimming cost V 2 bases and J 3 bases; bases outside gene matches: 10. Germline lookup yields CDR1 LGHNA and CDR2 YNFKEQ. The CDR3 sequence is 17 residues long. CDR3 region: CASSQYPPGTGDYEQYF. In DNA, the CDR3 is TGTGCCAGCAGCCAATATCCACCCGGGACAGGGGACTACGAGCAGTACTTC.

This clone has only one observation. The J gene is TRBJ2-7, the V gene TRBV5-1; unclear D gene. V was clipped by 0 bases and J by 2 bases, with 12 bases between them. CDR1 and CDR2 (germline): SGHRS, YFSETQ. There are 15 residues in the CDR3. The CDR3 reads CASSLETLPTYEQYF. For the CDR3, the DNA is TGCGCCAGCAGCTTGGAGACCCTCCCCACCTACGAGCAGTACTTC.

This sequence joins TRBV15 and TRBJ2-7; TRBD2 matches at 7 bases. Germline V gene data show CDR1 as LNHNV and CDR2 as YYDKDF (reference sequence). The CDR3 contains 15 residues. Germline trimming cut 0 bases from V and 3 bases from J; bases unmatched to any gene: 5. The DNA of the CDR3 is TGTGCCACCAGCAGAGATTGGGAGGGGAACTACGAGCAGTACTTC. It encodes CATSRDWEGNYEQYF.